This T cell receptor beta chain is drawn from a study of cytomegalovirus exposure and HLA in healthy donors (dated by TCRdb to 2016 to 2017). For the wider study: According to an earlier analysis of a few hundred of the donors, about 180 million T cells yielded 117 million unique TCR beta sequences and 276 Gb of sequence data. Roughly 300 gigabases of sequencing data and around 85 million unique TCR sequences made up an early release that covered approximately 700 HLA-typed donors. Among the roughly 400 genotyped donors, approximately 77% belonged to the genetic ancestry cluster associated with self-reported Caucasian donors. The aim of the study was to test whether cataloging public T cell receptors could identify signatures of past pathogen exposure. The study profiled the T cell repertoires of 666 subjects by immunosequencing and related them to cytomegalovirus serostatus. In addition to the first cohort of 650 to 750 subjects, a separate validation cohort of 120 different subjects was used. The study combined high-throughput TCR immunosequencing, statistical association of individual TCRs with disease status, and machine learning to predict cytomegalovirus infection status. A later analysis re-examined previously published TCR beta repertoires from several hundred donors and added high-resolution HLA genotyping to investigate patterns of TCR occurrence. The later analysis used no new phenotypic data to find candidate immune exposures, relying instead on TCR beta sequences and their occurrence across donors. An earlier analysis of several hundred of the donors applied high-throughput TCR beta sequencing to assess whether each TCR beta V gene segment acted as functional or pseudogenic. Alongside the repertoire data, information on donor age, sex, ethnicity and CMV serostatus was compiled. A later genetic analysis used genome-wide SNP genotypes for about 55% of the 666 donors, treating that subset as a discovery cohort. Every repertoire in the discovery cohort had been generated on one and the same sequencing platform. HLA typing covered class I and class II loci at four-digit resolution. The number of typed donors differed by locus: about 620-640 for A, B, C, DRB1 and DQB1; 522 for DQA1; about 600 for DPA1; and roughly 450 for DPB1. Four to six DR-DQ haplotypes were handled as single units for association and clustering, since linkage in the cohort was strong. On average, roughly 240,000 unique TCR beta nucleotide sequences were sequenced per donor among 300 to 500 genotyped donors of the cohort, with roughly 18% of those sequences being non-productive. Paper-wide results and their limitations: The study gave a list of under 200 TCR beta chains associated with cytomegalovirus. In a later genetic analysis, a missense DCLRE1C variant was associated with V-gene and J-gene trimming of TCR beta chains, and the association was replicated in an independent cohort. The 87-base-pair reads could not distinguish some IMGT-functional V segments, including TRBV6-2 and TRBV6-3, so those segments were excluded. Strong co-occurrence of HLA alleles, especially DR and DQ, made assigning TCR associations to individual alleles difficult. At a false discovery rate of 0.05, a later analysis linked 16,000 or so TCR beta sequences to specific HLA alleles. A few of the identified cytomegalovirus-associated TCR beta chains were confirmed in vitro to be specific for cytomegalovirus antigens. Roughly uniform sequencing depth across donors was assumed in presence/absence analyses, although this assumption may not hold. Most CMV-associated TCR beta chains appeared to be HLA-restricted in a later analysis, and the HLA associations seemed to be driven largely by CMV exposure. Several of the top co-occurrence clusters appeared to be linked to parvovirus B19, influenza, CMV and Epstein-Barr virus, according to a later analysis. According to a later analysis, TCR association rates differed among HLA loci, with DRB1 alleles showing the most associated TCRs and HLA-C alleles showing the fewest. In a later analysis, HLA-associated TCR beta chains were found to be more clonally expanded and to have lower generation probabilities than equally common non-associated chains. A further reported finding was that TCR beta sequences accurately predicted the HLA-A and HLA-B alleles for most subjects in the first cohort. The cohort was sequenced for TCR beta chains only, and without alpha or paired-chain data the features that could be detected were limited. In both the original and validation cohorts, the classifier was reported to diagnose cytomegalovirus status with high specificity and sensitivity. Most TCR sequences were seen in very few donors, while some public TCRs were found in many individuals. Immune exposure information for the cohort was limited to CMV serostatus. HLA typing was unavailable for some donors at each locus, so association tests used only the typed subset. A cluster of highly shared sequence variants was judged likely to represent a technical artifact of the sequencing pipeline. Correlated functional status among segregating V segments might reflect linkage disequilibrium, but an unknown experimental factor could not be ruled out. According to a later genetic analysis, donors in an Asian-associated ancestry cluster had fewer N-insertions in productive TCRs than the approximately 700-donor mean. The authors suggested that the approach could potentially be extended to other disease states and immunological phenotypes. Because counts were too low, about 18 rarely observed V segments, including chromosome 9 orphons, were excluded from the earlier analysis of roughly 580 of the donors. An earlier analysis of 587 of the donors showed that most TCR beta V segments appeared in productive rearrangements either about 87% or about 30% of the time, which broadly matched IMGT annotations.

This clone was found a few times. The antigen it recognizes is unknown. No much larger clonotype is one base removed from it; base qualities were not supplied. The cohort consisted of approximately 670 healthy bone marrow donors. All cohort members were sampled while nominally healthy, although unrecorded immune exposures were likely present. The donor tested CMV seronegative and was one of the 352 seronegative cohort members. Each donor provided a peripheral blood sample, and peripheral blood mononuclear cells were used for TCR beta sequencing. Genomic DNA was extracted from the blood cell samples with the Qiagen DNeasy Blood Extraction Kit. Ends trimmed: V by 5 bases, J by 15 bases; bases unmatched to a gene: 15. Spanning cysteine to phenylalanine, the CDR3 consists of 15 amino acids. The DNA shown is the 45-base CDR3, in frame from base 1. The germline V gene specifies MNHEY as CDR1 and SVGAGI as CDR2.

The library was prepared using the immunoSEQ multiplex PCR assay. The multiplex PCR relied on a mix of 60 forward primers for TCR Vbeta segments and 13 reverse primers for TCR Jbeta segments. Amplification of the CDR3 region of rearranged TCR beta genes was performed with a multiplex PCR assay on genomic DNA. The amplified TCR beta libraries were sequenced on the Illumina HiSeq System as 87-base-pair reads. As for the original processing: Across the 600 to 700 repertoires, a later analysis counted tens of millions of unique TCR beta chains, approximately 12 million of which were shared by at least two donors. A nearest-neighbor algorithm error-corrected the raw reads and collapsed the reads into unique sequences, merging closely related sequences to remove PCR and sequencing errors. V, D and J gene segments were assigned by aligning CDR3 sequences to IMGT reference sequences. For a sequence to be retained, a match of at least six nucleotides was required to both a V gene segment and a J gene segment. A rearrangement was called productive if the CDR3 had no stop codons and remained in frame with V and J, and every other rearrangement was called non-productive. Following IMGT convention, CDR3 was defined as the stretch from the second conserved V-encoded cysteine up to the conserved J-encoded phenylalanine. The earlier analysis of roughly 590 of the donors excluded sequences that lacked an unambiguous match to a single V gene segment. In an earlier analysis of around 600 of the donors, V segments were called functional above 56.7% productive rearrangements and were called segregating when the between-donor standard deviation exceeded 5%. A statistical classification framework was built to diagnose cytomegalovirus status from the catalog of TCR beta chain sequences. V and J gene assignment, in a later analysis, came from comparing TCR nucleotide sequences with IMGT/GENE-DB human TR gene sequences. A later analysis assigned CDR3 sequences and most-parsimonious VDJ recombination scenarios with the TCRdist pipeline. In a later analysis, each TCR beta chain was defined by its CDR3 amino acid sequence together with its V-gene family, and reads lacking a unique V-gene family were excluded. A later analysis removed several hundred highly shared, low-generation-probability nucleotide sequences to deal with suspected cross-contamination and a sequencing artifact. A later analysis calculated a clonal expansion index for each public chain from normalized within-repertoire ranks of inferred template counts. A later analysis computed generation probabilities with a VDJ recombination model fitted to out-of-frame rearrangements, and checked the results against IGoR. A later analysis scored TCR-TCR, TCR-HLA and TCR-CMV co-occurrence with hypergeometric tests, applying a repertoire-size bias correction to TCR pairs. In a later analysis, false discovery rates were estimated by permuting HLA or CMV assignments 20 times. In a later analysis, co-occurring TCRs were grouped using DBSCAN, with TCRdist sequence similarity added in when clustering inside HLA-allele-positive subsets. Repertoires with fewer than 30,000 or more than 120,000 public chains were left out of co-occurrence clustering, as were about five repertoires with anomalous nucleotide sharing. As stored in TCRdb, this immuneACCESS dataset retains in-frame rearrangements with V and J assigned. A fraction of the clones does not appear; measured against another copy, unresolved V genes explain less than half of the discrepancy, and the remainder lacks a known reason. V, J and clone size derive from that table, while D and trimming were established from the DNA sequence. This sample comprises roughly 120,000 clones, about 79% of them detected only once. The top ten clonotypes cover about 2.7% of the sample.

Sequencing was carried out using PBMCs. The TCR comes from a woman under 30 in good health and CMV-seronegative. Rearrangement joined TRBV6-5 to TRBJ2-1; TRBD2 aligns with 11 central bases. The DNA sequence is TGTGCCAGCAGTCCGGCGGACACTAGCGGGAGAAGGCGGTTCTTC. Its protein reads: CASSPADTSGRRRFF.